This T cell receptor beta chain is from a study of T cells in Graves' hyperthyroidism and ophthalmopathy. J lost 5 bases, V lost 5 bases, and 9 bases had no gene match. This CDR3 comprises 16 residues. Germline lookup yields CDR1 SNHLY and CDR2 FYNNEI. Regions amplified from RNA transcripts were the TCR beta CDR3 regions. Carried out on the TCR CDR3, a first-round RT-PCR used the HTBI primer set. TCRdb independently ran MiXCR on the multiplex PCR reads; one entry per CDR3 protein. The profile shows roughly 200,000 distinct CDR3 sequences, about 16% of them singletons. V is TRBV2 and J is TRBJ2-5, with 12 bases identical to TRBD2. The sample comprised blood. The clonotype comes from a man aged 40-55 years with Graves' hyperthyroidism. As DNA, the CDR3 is TGTGCCAGCAGTACTCTGACTAGCGGGGGCGGGGAGACCCAGTACTTC. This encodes CASSTLTSGGGETQYF.